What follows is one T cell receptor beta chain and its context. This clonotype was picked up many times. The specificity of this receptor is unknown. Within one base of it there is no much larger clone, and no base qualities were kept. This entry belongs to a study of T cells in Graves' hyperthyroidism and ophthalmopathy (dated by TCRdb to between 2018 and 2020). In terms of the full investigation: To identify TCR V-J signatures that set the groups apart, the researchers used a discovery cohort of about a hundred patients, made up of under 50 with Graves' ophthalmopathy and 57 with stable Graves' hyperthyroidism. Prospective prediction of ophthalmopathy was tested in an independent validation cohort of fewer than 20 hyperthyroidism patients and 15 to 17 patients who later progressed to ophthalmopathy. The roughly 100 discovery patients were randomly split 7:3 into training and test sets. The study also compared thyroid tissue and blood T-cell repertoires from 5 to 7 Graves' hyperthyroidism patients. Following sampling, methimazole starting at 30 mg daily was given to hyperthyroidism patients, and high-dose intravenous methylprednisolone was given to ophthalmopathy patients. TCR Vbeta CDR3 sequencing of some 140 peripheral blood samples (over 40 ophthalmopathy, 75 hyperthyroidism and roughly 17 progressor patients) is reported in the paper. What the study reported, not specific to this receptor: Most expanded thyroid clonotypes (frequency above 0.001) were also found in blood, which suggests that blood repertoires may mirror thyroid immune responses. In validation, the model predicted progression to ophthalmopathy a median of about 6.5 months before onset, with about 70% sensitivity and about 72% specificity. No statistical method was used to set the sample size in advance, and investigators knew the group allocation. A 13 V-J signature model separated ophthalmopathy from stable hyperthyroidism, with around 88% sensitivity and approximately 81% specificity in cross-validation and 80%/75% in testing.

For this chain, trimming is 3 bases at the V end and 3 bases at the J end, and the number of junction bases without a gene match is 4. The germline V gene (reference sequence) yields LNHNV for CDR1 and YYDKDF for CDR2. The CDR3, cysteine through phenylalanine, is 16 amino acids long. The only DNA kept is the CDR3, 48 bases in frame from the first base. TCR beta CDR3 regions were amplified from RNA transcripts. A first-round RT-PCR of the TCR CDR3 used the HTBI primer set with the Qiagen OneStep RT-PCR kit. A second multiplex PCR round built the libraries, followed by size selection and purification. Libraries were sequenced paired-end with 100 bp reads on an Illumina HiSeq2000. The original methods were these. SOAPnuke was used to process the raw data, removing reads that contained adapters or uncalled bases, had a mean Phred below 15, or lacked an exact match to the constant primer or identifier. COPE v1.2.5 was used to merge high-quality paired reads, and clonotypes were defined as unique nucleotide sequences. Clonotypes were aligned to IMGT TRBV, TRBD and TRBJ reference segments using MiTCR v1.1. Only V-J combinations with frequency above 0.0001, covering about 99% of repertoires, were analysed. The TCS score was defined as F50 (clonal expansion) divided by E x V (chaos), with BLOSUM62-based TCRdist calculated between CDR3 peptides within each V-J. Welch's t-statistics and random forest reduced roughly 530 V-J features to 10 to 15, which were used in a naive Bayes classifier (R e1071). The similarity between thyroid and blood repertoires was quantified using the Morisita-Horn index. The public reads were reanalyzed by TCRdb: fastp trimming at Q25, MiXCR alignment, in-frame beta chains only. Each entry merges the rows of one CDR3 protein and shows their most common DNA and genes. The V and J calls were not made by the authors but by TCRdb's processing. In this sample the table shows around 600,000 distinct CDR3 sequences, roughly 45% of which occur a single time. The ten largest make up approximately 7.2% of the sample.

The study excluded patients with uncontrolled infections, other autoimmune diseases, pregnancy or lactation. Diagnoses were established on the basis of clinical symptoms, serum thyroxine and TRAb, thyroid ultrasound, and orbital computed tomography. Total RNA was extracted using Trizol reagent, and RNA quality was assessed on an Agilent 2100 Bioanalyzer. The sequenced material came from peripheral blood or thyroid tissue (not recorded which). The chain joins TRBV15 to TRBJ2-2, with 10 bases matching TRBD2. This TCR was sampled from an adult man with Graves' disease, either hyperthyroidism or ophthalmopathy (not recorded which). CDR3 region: CATSSGLAGDTGELFF. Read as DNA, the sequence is TGTGCCACCAGCAGTGGGCTAGCGGGGGACACCGGGGAGCTGTTTTTT. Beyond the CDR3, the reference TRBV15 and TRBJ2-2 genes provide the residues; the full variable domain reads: DAMVIQNPRYQVTQFGKPVTLSCSQTLNHNVMYWYQQKSSQAPKLLFHYYDKDFNNEADTPDNFQSRRPNTSFCFLDIRSPGLGDTAMYLCATSSGLAGDTGELFFGEGSRLTVL.